This is a list of T cell receptor beta chains from one sample in a study of blood T cells in healthy people across ages. Via MiXCR, TCRdb re-called the 5' RACE reads, giving one row per CDR3 protein. The sample shows under 950,000 distinct CDR3 sequences, about a fifth of them seen only once. The sample taken for sequencing was blood. The receptors originated from a man aged 65 to 79 in good health. Each CDR3 is given with its conserved first and last residue. The D gene is left open where the match is weak.

d_call,v_call,cdr3_aa
NA,TRBV5-1,CASSFFGSQETQYF
TRBD2,TRBV4-3,CASSQDKGLAGDEDNEQFF
TRBD2,TRBV7-2,CASSRTSGEENIQYF
TRBD1,TRBV18,CASSPIRDRGRAGNTIYF
TRBD2,TRBV6-6,CAGSYEVAGDTQYF
NA,TRBV7-6,CASSLAGATRSYNEQFF
NA,TRBV6-1,CASVLTGNTEAFF
NA,TRBV12-3/TRBV12-4,CASTRDDEKLFF
TRBD1,TRBV7-8,CASTKGAWETQYF
TRBD1,TRBV12-3/TRBV12-4,CASSRPTGVTEAFF
TRBD1,TRBV5-5,CASSLNFLRQGGETQYF
TRBD1,TRBV2,CASLGGTGIQKLFF
NA,TRBV3-1,CASSQEVGVGGYTF
NA,TRBV5-1,CASSFNPGVVETQYF
TRBD1,TRBV28,CASSLFDRVEQYF
TRBD1,TRBV7-2,CASSLVGTGVNQPQHF
NA,TRBV5-1,CASSLAAFGADTQYF
TRBD1,TRBV6-1,CASSITGGWSGKNIQYF
NA,TRBV29-1,CSVDRNEQFF
NA,TRBV3-1,CASSQGGPAPYGYTF
NA,TRBV4-3,CASSQDAAQETQYF
NA,TRBV19,CASSRVWRENSPLHF
TRBD2,TRBV6-2/TRBV6-3,CASRPSGGTYEQYF
NA,TRBV18,CASSPGQTGQPQHF
NA,TRBV4-2,CASSQEDERVYEQYF
TRBD1,TRBV20-1,CSAREDGQGEGYTF
NA,TRBV12-3/TRBV12-4,CAITAGATGEKLFF
TRBD2,TRBV6-6,CASRLTSGGGETQYF
NA,TRBV12-3/TRBV12-4,CASSPPPGNTIYF
NA,TRBV10-3,CAIRGTNEQFF
TRBD2,TRBV19,CASSTSSGTHNEQFF
NA,TRBV12-3/TRBV12-4,CAITKPSDTEAFF
NA,TRBV29-1,CSVEGAQDSSYEQYF
NA,TRBV5-1,CASSLGAGGIETQYF
NA,TRBV6-1,CASRSSRQTEAFF